A selection of T cell receptor beta chains follows, all from one sample in a study of blood T cell repertoires in COVID-19. Using immunoSEQ multiplex PCR, the repertoire was profiled, and TCRdb retains in-frame clones only, with some absent. Among about 180,000 clones listed, roughly four fifths were seen once. Material for sequencing was peripheral blood. The receptors here all came from a woman in her sixties or seventies with COVID-19, enrolled during active disease. CDR3s include the opening cysteine and the closing phenylalanine or tryptophan. Each record gives: J gene, D gene, V gene, CDR3 DNA, CDR3 protein. A D gene is named only where the DNA matches it firmly.

TRBJ2-3 | . | TRBV7-9 | TGTGCCAGCAGCTCGCTGGAGGTTGGGGTTGATACGCAGTATTTT | CASSSLEVGVDTQYF
TRBJ1-2 | . | TRBV29-1 | TGCAGCGTCCAGACAGGCTATGGCTACACCTTC | CSVQTGYGYTF
TRBJ2-4 | . | TRBV6-5 | TGTGCCAGCATACAGGCAAACATTCAGTACTTC | CASIQANIQYF
TRBJ1-5 | TRBD1 | TRBV7-2 | TGTGCCAGCAGCTTAACAGGGGGCAATCAGCCCCAGCATTTT | CASSLTGGNQPQHF
TRBJ2-5 | . | TRBV6-6 | TGTGCCAGCAGTCCAACTAGCAGACAAGAGACCCAGTACTTC | CASSPTSRQETQYF
TRBJ2-1 | TRBD2 | TRBV24-1 | TGTGCCACCAGTGATACCCATAGCGGGAGGTTCAATGAGCAGTTCTTC | CATSDTHSGRFNEQFF
TRBJ1-5 | TRBD1 | TRBV19 | TGTGCCAGTAGCGACACAGGGGCGTGGAGCCAGCCCCAGCATTTT | CASSDTGAWSQPQHF
TRBJ2-7 | . | TRBV7-2 | TGTGCCAGCAGCGCCTCGACTGGAGGAACGGGCGAGCAGTACTTC | CASSASTGGTGEQYF
TRBJ1-4 | TRBD1 | TRBV6-6 | TGTGCCAGCAGACCACAGGGGGCAACTAATGAAAAACTGTTTTTT | CASRPQGATNEKLFF
TRBJ1-2 | . | TRBV5-6 | TGTGCCAGCAGACGGGGCGGGGATAACTATGGCTACACCTTC | CASRRGGDNYGYTF
TRBJ2-2 | TRBD2 | TRBV12-3/TRBV12-4 | TGTGCCAGCAGAGTAGCGGGTGCCGGGGAGCTGTTTTTT | CASRVAGAGELFF
TRBJ1-1 | . | TRBV6-5 | TGTGCCAGCAGTCAACTCACTGAAGCTTTCTTT | CASSQLTEAFF
TRBJ2-3 | TRBD1 | TRBV5-1 | TGCGCCAGCAGCACCCAGGGGGCTGGCACAGATACGCAGTATTTT | CASSTQGAGTDTQYF
TRBJ1-2 | . | TRBV7-2 | TGTGCCAGCAGCCCCCCGGGAGGGACAGGCTACACCTTC | CASSPPGGTGYTF